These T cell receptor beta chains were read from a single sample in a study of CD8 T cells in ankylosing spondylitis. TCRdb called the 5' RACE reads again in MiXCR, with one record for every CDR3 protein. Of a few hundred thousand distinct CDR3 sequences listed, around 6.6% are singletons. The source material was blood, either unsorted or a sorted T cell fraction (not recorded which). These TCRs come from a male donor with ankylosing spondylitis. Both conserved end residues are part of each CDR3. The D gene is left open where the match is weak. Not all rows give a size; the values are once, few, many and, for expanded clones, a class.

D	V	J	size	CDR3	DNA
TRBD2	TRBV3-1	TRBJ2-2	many	CASSQEKTGGPTGELFF	TGTGCCAGCAGCCAAGAAAAAACGGGAGGGCCCACCGGGGAGCTGTTTTTT
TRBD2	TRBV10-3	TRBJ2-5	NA	CAISNPILAGGKETQYF	TGTGCCATCAGCAACCCGATCCTAGCGGGGGGCAAAGAGACCCAGTACTTC
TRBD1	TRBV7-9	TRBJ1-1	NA	CASSWTGEEAFF	TGTGCCAGCAGCTGGACAGGCGAGGAAGCTTTCTTT
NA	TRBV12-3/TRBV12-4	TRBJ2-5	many	CASSLVLWDQETQYF	TGTGCCAGCAGCCTAGTGTTATGGGACCAAGAGACCCAGTACTTC
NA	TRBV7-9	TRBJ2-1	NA	CASSLGGLVGEQFF	TGTGCCAGCAGCTTAGGGGGGCTGGTCGGTGAGCAGTTCTTC
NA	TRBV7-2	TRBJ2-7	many	CASSQPPSYEQYF	TGTGCCAGCAGCCAGCCGCCCTCTTACGAGCAGTACTTC
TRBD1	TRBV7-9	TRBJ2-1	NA	CASSSGTGIDEQFF	TGTGCCAGCAGCTCCGGGACAGGGATCGATGAGCAGTTCTTC
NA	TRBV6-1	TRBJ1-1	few	CASSPQARGTEAFF	TGTGCCAGCAGTCCTCAGGCTCGGGGCACTGAAGCTTTCTTT
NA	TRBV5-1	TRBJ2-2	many	CASTFSLVRGAAGELFF	TGCGCCAGCACCTTCTCGCTAGTCCGGGGCGCGGCCGGGGAGCTGTTTTTT
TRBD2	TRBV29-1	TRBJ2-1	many	CSVESIAGSSYNEQFF	TGCAGCGTTGAGTCTATAGCGGGAAGCTCCTACAATGAGCAGTTCTTC
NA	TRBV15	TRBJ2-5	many	CATSRDGGIQETQYF	TGTGCCACCAGCAGAGATGGGGGGATCCAAGAGACCCAGTACTTC
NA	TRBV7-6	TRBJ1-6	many	CASSLGRYNSPLHF	TGTGCCAGCAGCTTAGGTCGGTATAATTCACCCCTCCACTTT
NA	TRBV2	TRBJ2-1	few	CASSRPGRFYNEQFF	TGTGCCAGCAGCCGTCCGGGACGGTTCTACAATGAGCAGTTCTTC
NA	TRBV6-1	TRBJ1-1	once	CASSPNWGSGTEAFF	TGTGCCAGCAGTCCCAATTGGGGGAGCGGCACTGAAGCTTTCTTT
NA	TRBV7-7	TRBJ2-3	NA	CASSMSRADTQYF	TGTGCTAGCTCCATGTCGCGGGCAGATACGCAGTATTTT
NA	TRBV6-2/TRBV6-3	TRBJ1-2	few	CASSAGSLNGYTF	TGTGCCAGCTCAGCCGGCAGTCTAAATGGCTACACCTTC
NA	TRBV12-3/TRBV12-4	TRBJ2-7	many	CASSFVINGEQYF	TGTGCCAGCAGTTTTGTTATTAACGGCGAGCAGTACTTC
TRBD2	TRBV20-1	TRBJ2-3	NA	CCVWGLAGGPRDTQYF	TGCTGCGTCTGGGGACTAGCGGGAGGGCCGAGAGATACGCAGTATTTT
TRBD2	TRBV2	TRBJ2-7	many	CASTGLAVPYEQYF	TGTGCCAGCACTGGACTAGCGGTGCCTTACGAGCAGTACTTC
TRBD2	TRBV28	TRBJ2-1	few	CASRQLASSYNEQFF	TGTGCCAGCAGACAACTAGCGAGCTCCTACAATGAGCAGTTCTTC
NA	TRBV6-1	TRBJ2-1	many	CASSGTVNEQFF	TGTGCCAGCAGTGGGACAGTCAATGAGCAGTTCTTC
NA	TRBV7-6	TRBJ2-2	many	CASSLVSGRNTGELFF	TGTGCCAGCAGCTTAGTGAGCGGGCGTAACACCGGGGAGCTGTTTTTT
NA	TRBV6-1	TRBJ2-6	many	CASSRASGANVLTF	TGTGCCAGCTCCCGCGCCTCTGGGGCCAACGTCCTGACTTTC
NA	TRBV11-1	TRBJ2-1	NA	CASTPPIKTGNVHDEQFF	TGTGCCAGCACCCCTCCTATTAAAACGGGAAACGTGCACGATGAGCAGTTCTTC
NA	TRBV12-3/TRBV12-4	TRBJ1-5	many	CASQRSPGEVGQPQHF	TGTGCCAGCCAGCGGTCCCCGGGGGAGGTAGGTCAGCCCCAGCATTTT
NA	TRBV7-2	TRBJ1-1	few	CASSLELEGIGTEAFF	TGTGCCAGCAGCTTAGAATTGGAGGGGATCGGCACTGAAGCTTTCTTT
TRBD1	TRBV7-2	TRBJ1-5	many	CASSTRQGANQPQHF	TGTGCCAGCAGCACCCGACAGGGGGCCAATCAGCCCCAGCATTTT
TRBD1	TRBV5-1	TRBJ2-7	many	CASSTGQVAYEQYF	TGCGCCAGCAGCACAGGACAGGTCGCCTACGAGCAGTACTTC
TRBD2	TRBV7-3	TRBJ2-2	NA	CASSLTAGVTGELFF	TGTGCCAGCAGCTTAACCGCGGGGGTAACCGGGGAGCTGTTTTTT
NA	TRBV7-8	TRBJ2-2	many	CASRRVNTGELFF	TGTGCCAGCAGGAGGGTTAACACCGGGGAGCTGTTTTTT
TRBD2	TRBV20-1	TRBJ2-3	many	CSARYGLAGSTDTQYF	TGCAGTGCTAGATACGGACTAGCGGGAAGCACAGATACGCAGTATTTT
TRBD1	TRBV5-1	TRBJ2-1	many	CASSFGTGLIYEQFF	TGCGCCAGCAGCTTCGGGACAGGGTTAATCTATGAGCAGTTCTTC
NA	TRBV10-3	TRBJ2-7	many	CAIGESGREQYF	TGTGCCATCGGAGAATCGGGGCGCGAGCAGTACTTC
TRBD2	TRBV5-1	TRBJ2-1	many	CASSLETSGGRVWDEQFF	TGCGCCAGCAGCTTGGAGACTAGCGGGGGAAGAGTTTGGGATGAGCAGTTCTTC
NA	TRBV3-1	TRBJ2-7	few	CASSPGGEQYF	TGTGCCAGCAGCCCTGGCGGCGAGCAGTACTTC
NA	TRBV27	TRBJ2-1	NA	CASSPGPGSSSYNEQFF	TGTGCCAGCAGTCCAGGTCCGGGTTCGAGCTCCTACAATGAGCAGTTCTTC
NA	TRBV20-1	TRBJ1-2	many	CSAREGRGVGYTF	TGCAGTGCTAGAGAGGGAAGAGGGGTCGGCTACACCTTC
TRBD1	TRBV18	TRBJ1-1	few	CASSPGRGRNTEAFF	TGTGCCAGCTCACCAGGCAGGGGGCGCAACACTGAAGCTTTCTTT
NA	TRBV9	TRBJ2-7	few	CASSPSVLDKYEQYF	TGTGCCAGCAGCCCTAGTGTCCTGGACAAGTACGAGCAGTACTTC
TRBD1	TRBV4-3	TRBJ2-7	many	CASSQGTGKTYEQYF	TGCGCCAGCAGCCAAGGGACAGGGAAAACCTACGAGCAGTACTTC
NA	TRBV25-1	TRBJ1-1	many	CASSEGNREWTEAFF	TGTGCCAGCAGTGAAGGCAACAGGGAATGGACTGAAGCTTTCTTT
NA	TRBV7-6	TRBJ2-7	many	CASSQTGTAYEQYF	TGTGCCAGCAGCCAAACCGGGACGGCTTACGAGCAGTACTTC
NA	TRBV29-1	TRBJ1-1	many	CSVDRETNTEAFF	TGCAGCGTTGACAGGGAGACGAACACTGAAGCTTTCTTT
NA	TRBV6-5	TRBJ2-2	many	CASSYGVGELFF	TGTGCCAGCAGTTACGGAGTCGGGGAGCTGTTTTTT
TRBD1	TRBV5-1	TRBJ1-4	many	CASRWTGGNDGEKLFF	TGCGCCAGCAGGTGGACAGGGGGCAACGACGGTGAAAAACTGTTTTTT
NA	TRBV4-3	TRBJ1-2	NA	CASSQEGREYYGYTF	TGCGCCAGCAGCCAAGAGGGCCGGGAATACTATGGCTACACCTTC
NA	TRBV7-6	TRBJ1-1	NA	CASSQSPFTEAFF	TGTGCCAGCAGCCAAAGCCCGTTCACTGAAGCTTTCTTT
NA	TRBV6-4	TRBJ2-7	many	CASSDSSGYEQYF	TGTGCCAGCAGTGACTCGTCGGGTTACGAGCAGTACTTC
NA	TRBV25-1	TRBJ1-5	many	CASSPGNQPQHF	TGTGCCAGCAGCCCCGGCAATCAGCCCCAGCATTTT
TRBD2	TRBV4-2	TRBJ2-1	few	CASSPTAGEYNEQFF	TGTGCCAGCAGTCCCACGGCGGGGGAGTACAATGAGCAGTTCTTC
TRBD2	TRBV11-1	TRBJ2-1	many	CASSLKGLAGLNEQFF	TGTGCCAGCAGCTTAAAGGGACTAGCGGGATTGAATGAGCAGTTCTTC
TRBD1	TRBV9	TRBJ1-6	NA	CASSVTGTANHNSPLHF	TGTGCCAGCAGCGTAACCGGGACAGCTAACCATAATTCACCCCTCCACTTT
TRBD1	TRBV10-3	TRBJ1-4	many	CAISTGGNEKLFF	TGTGCCATCAGTACAGGGGGAAATGAAAAACTGTTTTTT
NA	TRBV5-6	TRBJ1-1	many	CASSLEPHTEAFF	TGTGCCAGCAGCTTGGAACCGCACACTGAAGCTTTCTTT
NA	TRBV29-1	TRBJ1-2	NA	CSVEGSWGGYTF	TGCAGCGTTGAAGGGAGTTGGGGGGGCTACACCTTC
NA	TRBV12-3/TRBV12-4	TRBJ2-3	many	CASSLTVQTDTQYF	TGTGCCAGCAGTTTGACAGTACAGACAGATACGCAGTATTTT
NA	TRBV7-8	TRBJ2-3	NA	CASSLVGQTISTDTQYF	TGTGCCAGCAGCTTAGTGGGACAAACAATATCAACAGATACGCAGTATTTT
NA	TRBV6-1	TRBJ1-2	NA	CASREQLGGDYGYTF	TGTGCCAGCAGGGAACAATTGGGGGGGGACTATGGCTACACCTTC